A selection of T cell receptor beta chains follows, all from one sample in a study of blood T cell repertoires in COVID-19. TCRdb's table, derived via immunoSEQ multiplex PCR, lists solely in-frame clones and lacks some. The repertoire includes around 140,000 clones, 87% of them detected once, and approximately 6.1% sits in the top ten. Sequencing was performed on peripheral blood. These receptors originate from an older man with acute or convalescent COVID-19. The conserved cysteine and the conserved F or W are not part of the CDR3 here.

v_call	j_call	cdr3_aa
TRBV5-1	TRBJ2-3	ASSFSPLAGGSTDTQY
TRBV27	TRBJ1-6	ASSFGQFNSPLH
TRBV5-1	TRBJ2-3	ASSLSSTANTDTQY
TRBV5-6	TRBJ1-2	ASRPDRWEGSGYT
TRBV11-2	TRBJ1-1	ASSLLTGGSGTEAF
TRBV19	TRBJ2-2	ASSGQVANTGELF
TRBV6-4	TRBJ1-1	ASRGTGTGTEAF
TRBV7-8	TRBJ1-6	ASSLATGYASPLH
TRBV6-1	TRBJ2-7	ASSERVLGSGGYYEQY
TRBV15	TRBJ2-7	ATSREQTGAGYEQY